Below are 17 T cell receptor beta chains sequenced from a single sample in a study of cytomegalovirus exposure and HLA in healthy donors. The PCR had 60 Vbeta and 13 Jbeta primers. The method was immunoSEQ multiplex PCR; TCRdb's version includes in-frame clones alone and lacks a portion of them. The sample yields around 100,000 clones, about four fifths seen once. Specimen: PBMCs. Receptors originate from a woman between 18 and 29 years old in good health and CMV-seropositive.

V usage is TRBV11-3 and J usage is TRBJ1-6, with 7 positions matching TRBD1. V lost 7 bases and J lost 4; bases outside the gene matches: 1. Germline values: CDR1 SGHNT, CDR2 YENEEA. The CDR3 is 13 amino acids. DNA for the CDR3: TGTGCCAGCACGGGACAGTATAATTCACCCCTCCACTTT. Its translation is CASTGQYNSPLHF.

Only a few counts were recorded for this clone. The V and J genes are TRBV9 and TRBJ2-5; the match to TRBD2 covers 12 bases. V dropped 3 bases and J dropped 1; count of bases not matched to a gene: 4. Germline-derived CDR1 and CDR2 are SGDLS and YYNGEE. The CDR3 is made up of 16 amino acids. CDR3 residues: CASSAGTSGPQETQYF. The CDR3 nucleotides read TGTGCCAGCAGCGCCGGGACTAGCGGGCCCCAAGAGACCCAGTACTTC.

This clone was detected only a few times. The chain uses TRBV6-4 and TRBJ2-7; a possible D gene is TRBD1 (5 bases). The CDR3 loop spans 13 amino acids. Per the germline V gene, CDR1 is MRHNA and CDR2 is SNTAGT. V was shortened by 9 bases and J by 2 bases, with 14 bases between the two germline ends. The CDR3 loop reads CASSWTDTYEQYF. The DNA for the CDR3 is TGTGCCAGTTCTTGGACGGACACCTACGAGCAGTACTTC.

The chain couples TRBV5-1 to TRBJ2-1; the match to TRBD1 covers 10 bases. The germline gives CDR1 SGHRS, CDR2 YFSETQ. V lost 4 bases, J lost 14 bases, and 15 bases stayed unmatched. CDR3 length: 15 amino acids. CDR3 protein: CASSLGGTGAGYKFF. DNA of the CDR3: TGCGCCAGCAGCCTGGGGGGGACAGGGGCTGGGTACAAGTTCTTC.

The chain combines TRBV30 with TRBJ1-3, with no clear D. V dropped 2 bases and J dropped 4 bases, with 12 bases sitting between them. Germline V CDR1 and CDR2: GTSNPN, SVGIG (reference sequence). This CDR3 region has 14 residues. This chain's CDR3 is CAWSKLRVGNTIYF. In DNA form, the CDR3 reads TGTGCCTGGAGTAAATTGAGGGTCGGAAACACCATATATTTT.

The chain links TRBV6-5 to TRBJ1-1; D is uncertain. CDR1 is MNHEY, CDR2 SVGAGI, per germline. V lost 6 bases, J lost 0 bases, and 8 bases lay in between. This CDR3 is built from 13 residues. CDR3 bases: TGTGCCAGCAGGCCTCAGATGAACACTGAAGCTTTCTTT. Translated, it gives CASRPQMNTEAFF.

This chain links TRBV10-3 with TRBJ2-7; D is undetermined. The germline gives CDR1 ENHRY, CDR2 SYGVKD. V lost 0 bases and J 2 bases, leaving 8 bases between the germline ends. This CDR3 has 14 amino acids. CDR3 in amino acids: CAISESGPTYEQYF. The CDR3 nucleotides are TGTGCCATCAGTGAGTCGGGCCCCACCTACGAGCAGTACTTC.

This chain uses TRBV19 with TRBJ1-1; D not certain. The CDR3 has 13 amino acids. Germline CDR1 is LNHDA and CDR2 is SQIVND (reference sequence). The V end lost 4 bases, the J end lost 7 bases, and 13 bases lay between the germline ends. The CDR3 reads CASSTSAGSEAFF. The CDR3 DNA reads TGTGCCAGTAGTACCTCAGCGGGAAGTGAAGCTTTCTTT.

The chain uses TRBV11-2 and TRBJ1-2; 8 bases align to TRBD1. The V and J ends lost 1 base and 8 bases, in that order; junction bases with no gene match: 12. The CDR3 covers 16 residues. Germline V gene lookup returns CDR1 SGHAT and CDR2 FQNNGV. This CDR3 is CASSLVLRDRTGGYTF. The DNA of the CDR3 is TGTGCCAGCAGCTTAGTCCTGAGGGACAGGACCGGCGGCTACACCTTC.

The chain uses TRBV10-2 and TRBJ1-2, with TRBD1 identical over 9 bases. This CDR3 has 14 amino acids. Germline values: CDR1 WSHSY, CDR2 SAAADI. V shed 4 bases, J shed 9 bases, and the junction held 9 bases outside the gene matches. The CDR3, as DNA: TGCGCCAGCAGTGTTCCGGGACAGGGTGCAAGCTACACCTTC. It encodes CASSVPGQGASYTF.

Comment on this clone: It is likely a read error: a sequence one base away is far more abundant. The chain employs TRBV4-2 and TRBJ1-1; TRBD1 might be the D (5 bases). V was shortened by 0 bases and J by 1 base, with 12 bases between the two germline ends. The CDR3 contains 16 residues. The germline V gene has CDR1 LGHNA and CDR2 YNFKEQ. CDR3 sequence (DNA): TGTGCCAGCAGCCAAGATCGGTACAGGACGAACACTGAAGCTTTCTTT. Protein sequence: CASSQDRYRTNTEAFF.

The J gene is TRBJ1-1, the V gene TRBV7-8; 7 bases map to TRBD1. The CDR3 has 14 residues. Germline CDR1 and CDR2: SGHVS and FQNEAQ. The V gene end was trimmed by 7 bases and the J gene end by 2 bases; junction bases not matched to a gene: 7. The CDR3 DNA reads TGTGCCAGCACCTTCTGGGACAGCAACACTGAAGCTTTCTTT. Its protein product is CASTFWDSNTEAFF.

With respect to this clone: A junction boundary mismatches the germline segment, possibly from a read error. This chain links TRBV7-7 with TRBJ2-1; TRBD1 matches 11 bases. CDR1 and CDR2 (germline): SSHAT, FNYEAQ (reference sequence). The length of the CDR3 is 14 residues. The CDR3 loop is CASSPGTGGNEQFF. CDR3 in DNA: TGTGCTAGCAGCCCGGGGACAGGGGGCAATGAGCAGTTCTTC. The entire variable domain, with the rest obtained from reference TRBV7-7 and TRBJ2-1, is as follows: GAGVSQSPRYKVTKRGQDVTLRCDPISSHATLYWYQQALGQGPEFLTYFNYEAQPDKSGLPSDRFSAERPEGSISTLTIQRTEQRDSAMYRCASSPGTGGNEQFFGPGTRLTVL.

The V and J genes are TRBV6-6 and TRBJ1-5; D unresolved. The germline V gene encodes CDR1 MNHNY and CDR2 SVGAGI (reference sequence). CDR3 length: 13 residues. Trimming pared 8 bases from V and 3 bases from J, leaving 11 bases between. The CDR3 reads CASLSPLNQPQHF. The CDR3 DNA is TGTGCCAGCCTTAGTCCCCTCAATCAGCCCCAGCATTTT.

The chain links TRBV5-1 to TRBJ2-5; 11 bases fit TRBD2. The V segment lost 4 bases and the J segment 5 bases; nucleotides outside the gene matches: 19. The CDR3 runs 19 residues. Germline loops: CDR1 SGHRS, CDR2 YFSETQ. The chain's CDR3 is CASSPVGTSGGRAGETQYF. CDR3 bases: TGCGCCAGCAGCCCTGTTGGGACTAGCGGAGGGAGGGCCGGGGAGACCCAGTACTTC.

This sequence joins TRBV27 and TRBJ2-7; TRBD1 aligns across 8 bases. Germline V CDR1 and CDR2: MNHEY, SMNVEV (reference sequence). The CDR3 covers 16 residues. Trimming cost V 7 bases and J 4 bases; bases outside gene matches: 15. The CDR3 loop reads CASTPSGTGSKYEQYF. CDR3 in DNA: TGTGCCAGCACTCCCTCAGGGACAGGCTCAAAGTACGAGCAGTACTTC.

The chain combines TRBV7-2 with TRBJ1-1; TRBD1 is a possible D gene (5 bases). Per germline, CDR1 SGHTA and CDR2 FQGNSA. The CDR3 is made up of 13 amino acids. V was trimmed by 1 base and J by 7 bases, leaving 10 bases between them. The CDR3 spells CASSLVRGSEAFF. DNA for the CDR3: TGTGCCAGCAGCTTAGTCCGGGGGAGTGAAGCTTTCTTT.